One T cell receptor (beta chain) is described in this entry. The data originate from a study of blood T cell repertoires in COVID-19. Whole-study context: Italy, Spain and the United States were the sources of the convalescent and acute COVID-19 samples. Sample material is recorded as cDNA or gDNA derived from T cells, B-cell-depleted T cells, or PBMCs.

As originally analysed: It was from reference gene primer amplification that nucleated cell counts were estimated. This table comes from immunoSEQ multiplex PCR, and its TCRdb copy is limited to in-frame clones, with some not included. V, J and clone size derive from that table, while D and trimming were established from the DNA sequence. The sample lists some 80,000 clones, approximately 85% occurring once. Germline V CDR1 and CDR2: KGHSH, LQKENI. This CDR3 is 15 amino acids long. V lost 4 bases and J lost 3; bases outside the gene matches: 7. The chain employs TRBV18 and TRBJ1-1; 8 bases are a match to TRBD1. The specimen was peripheral blood. The sequence was obtained from an elderly woman with active or convalescent COVID-19. CDR3 residues: CASSLLTGDYTEAFF. The CDR3 region has the DNA TGTGCCAGCTCACTATTGACAGGGGACTACACTGAAGCTTTCTTT.